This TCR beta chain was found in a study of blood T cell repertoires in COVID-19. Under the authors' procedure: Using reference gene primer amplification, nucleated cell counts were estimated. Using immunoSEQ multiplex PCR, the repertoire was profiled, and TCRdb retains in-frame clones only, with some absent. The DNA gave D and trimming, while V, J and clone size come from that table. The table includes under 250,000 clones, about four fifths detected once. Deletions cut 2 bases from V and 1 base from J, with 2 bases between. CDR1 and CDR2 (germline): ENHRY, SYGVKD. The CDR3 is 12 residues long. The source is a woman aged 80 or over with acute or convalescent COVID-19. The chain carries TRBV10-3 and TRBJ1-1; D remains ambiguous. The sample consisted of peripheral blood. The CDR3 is CAISERNTEAFF. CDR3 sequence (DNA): TGTGCCATCAGTGAGCGGAACACTGAAGCTTTCTTT.